This T cell receptor (beta chain) was identified in a study of cytomegalovirus exposure and HLA in healthy donors. It was with 60 Vbeta and 13 Jbeta primers that the PCR ran. Sequenced by immunoSEQ multiplex PCR; TCRdb stores in-frame clones only, minus some. The data show about 190,000 clones, 78% seen once. The ends were cut back, 5 bases at V and 1 base at J, with 14 bases in the middle. The V gene's germline CDR1 is WNHNN and CDR2 SYGVQD (reference sequence). This CDR3 is 15 amino acids long. In its sample, this clone was seen once. The TCR sequence derives from a woman aged 25 to 39 in good health and CMV-seropositive. The V and J genes are TRBV10-1 and TRBJ2-5; D perhaps matches TRBD1 (5 bases). Input material: PBMCs. Here the CDR3 reads CASSNHRNIQETQYF. CDR3 bases: TGCGCCAGCAGTAACCACAGGAATATCCAAGAGACCCAGTACTTC.